The present T cell receptor (beta chain) was sequenced within a study of CD8+CD57+ T cells in acquired aplastic anemia. Turning to the study itself: DNA from sorted CD4+ and CD8+ cells averaged roughly 3.2 ug.

TCR beta VDJ combinations and CDR3 sequences were profiled from genomic DNA. A single record per CDR3 protein comes from TCRdb applying MiXCR to the reads. This sample carries around 200,000 distinct CDR3 sequences, over 40% of them seen once, and the ten largest clones take less than 20%. Patients who underwent sequencing had shown CD8+CD57+ cell expansion by flow cytometry. Severe acquired aplastic anemia was the diagnosis recorded for all patients. For this clonotype: Without the conserved terminal phenylalanine or tryptophan, this CDR3 likely stems from a read error.

The source is a human donor with aplastic anemia. Material for sequencing was sorted CD4+, CD8+, or CD8+CD57+ T cells (not recorded which) from PBMCs.

The DNA for the CDR3 is TGCGCCAGCAGCGTAGTCGACAACTATGGCTACACCTCC. Its protein product is CASSVVDNYGYTS. V usage is TRBV10-2 and J usage is TRBJ1-2; D not certain. The V gene lost 6 bases and the J gene lost 2 bases, with 10 bases spanning the gap. This CDR3 region has 13 residues. Germline CDR1 reads WSHSY; CDR2 reads SAAADI.